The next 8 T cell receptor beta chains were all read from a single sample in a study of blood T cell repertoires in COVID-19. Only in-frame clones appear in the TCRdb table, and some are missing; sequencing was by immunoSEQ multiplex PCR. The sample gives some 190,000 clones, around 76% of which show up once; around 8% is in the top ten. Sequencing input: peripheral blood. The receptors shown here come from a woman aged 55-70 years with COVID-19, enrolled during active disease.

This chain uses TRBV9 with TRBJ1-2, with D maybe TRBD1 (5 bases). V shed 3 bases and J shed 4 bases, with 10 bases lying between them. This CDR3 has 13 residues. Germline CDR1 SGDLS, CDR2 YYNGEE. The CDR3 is CASSATDFYGYTF. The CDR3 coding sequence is TGTGCCAGCAGCGCGACAGACTTCTATGGCTACACCTTC.

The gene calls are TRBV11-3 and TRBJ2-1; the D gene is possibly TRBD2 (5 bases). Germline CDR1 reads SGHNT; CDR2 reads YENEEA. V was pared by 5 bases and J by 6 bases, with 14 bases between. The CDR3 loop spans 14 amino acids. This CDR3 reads CASSGASRRNEQFF. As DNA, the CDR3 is TGTGCCAGCAGCGGAGCTAGCAGACGCAATGAGCAGTTCTTC.

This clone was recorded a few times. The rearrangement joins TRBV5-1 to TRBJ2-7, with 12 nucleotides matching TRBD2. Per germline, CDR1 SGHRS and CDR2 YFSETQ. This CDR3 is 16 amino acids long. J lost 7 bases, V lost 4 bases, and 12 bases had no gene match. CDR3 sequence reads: CASSGLAGGPIGEQYF. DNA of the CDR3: TGCGCCAGCAGCGGCCTAGCGGGAGGGCCAATAGGGGAGCAGTACTTC. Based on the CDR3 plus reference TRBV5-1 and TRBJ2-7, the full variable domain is KAGVTQTPRYLIKTRGQQVTLSCSPISGHRSVSWYQQTPGQGLQFLFEYFSETQRNKGNFPGRFSGRQFSNSRSEMNVSTLELGDSALYLCASSGLAGGPIGEQYFGPGTRLTVT.

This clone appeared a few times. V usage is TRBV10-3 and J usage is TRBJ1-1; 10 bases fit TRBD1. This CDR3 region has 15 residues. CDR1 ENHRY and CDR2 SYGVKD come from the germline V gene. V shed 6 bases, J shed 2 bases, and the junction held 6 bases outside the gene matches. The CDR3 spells CAISRQGARNTEAFF. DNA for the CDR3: TGTGCCATCAGCCGACAGGGGGCGCGAAACACTGAAGCTTTCTTT.

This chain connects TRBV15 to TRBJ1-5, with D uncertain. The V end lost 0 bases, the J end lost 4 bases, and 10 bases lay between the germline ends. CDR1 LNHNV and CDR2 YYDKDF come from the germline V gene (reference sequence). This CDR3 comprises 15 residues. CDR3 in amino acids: CATSRDPYPNQPQHF. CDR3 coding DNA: TGTGCCACCAGCAGAGACCCCTACCCAAATCAGCCCCAGCATTTT.

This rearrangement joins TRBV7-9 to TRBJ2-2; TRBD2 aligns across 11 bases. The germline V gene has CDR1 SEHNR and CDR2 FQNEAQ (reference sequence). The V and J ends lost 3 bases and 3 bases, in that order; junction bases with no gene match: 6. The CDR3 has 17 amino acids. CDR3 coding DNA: TGTGCCAGCAGCTTCCACGGGACTAGCGGTTACACCGGGGAGCTGTTTTTT. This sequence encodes CASSFHGTSGYTGELFF. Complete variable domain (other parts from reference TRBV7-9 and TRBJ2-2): DTGVSQNPRHKITKRGQNVTFRCDPISEHNRLYWYRQTLGQGPEFLTYFQNEAQLEKSRLLSDRFSAERPKGSFSTLEIQRTEQGDSAMYLCASSFHGTSGYTGELFFGEGSRLTVL.

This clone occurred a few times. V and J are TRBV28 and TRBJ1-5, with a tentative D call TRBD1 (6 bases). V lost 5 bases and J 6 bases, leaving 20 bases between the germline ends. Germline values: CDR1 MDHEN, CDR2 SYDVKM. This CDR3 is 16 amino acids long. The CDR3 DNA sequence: TGTGCCAGCAGTCCCCCCGGGACCCAAGGGGGTCAGCCCCAGCATTTT. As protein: CASSPPGTQGGQPQHF.

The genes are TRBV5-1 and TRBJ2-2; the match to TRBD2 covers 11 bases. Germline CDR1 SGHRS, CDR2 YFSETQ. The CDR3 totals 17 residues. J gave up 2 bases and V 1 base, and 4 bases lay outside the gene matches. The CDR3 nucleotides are TGCGCCAGCAGCTTGCTTAGCGGGAGGGCCAACACCGGGGAGCTGTTTTTT. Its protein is CASSLLSGRANTGELFF.